One sample yielded the 5 T cell receptor beta chains listed below, sequenced in a study of CD8 T cells in ankylosing spondylitis. TCRdb itself ran the 5' RACE reads through MiXCR, one entry per CDR3 protein. Here the sample spans roughly 150,000 distinct CDR3 sequences, around a third being singletons. Material: synovial fluid, either unsorted or a sorted T cell fraction (not recorded which). These receptors originate from a male donor with ankylosing spondylitis.

This sequence joins TRBV25-1 and TRBJ2-3, with TRBD2 as a possible D gene (5 bases). V lost 1 base, J lost 0 bases, and 11 bases lay in between. The CDR3 is made up of 16 amino acids. The germline CDR1 and CDR2 sequences are MGHDK and SYGVNS. The CDR3 DNA sequence: TGTGCCAGCAGTGAATCGGAGGATGCTAGCACAGATACGCAGTATTTT. This sequence encodes CASSESEDASTDTQYF.

In its sample, this clonotype was seen many times. This chain links TRBV5-1 with TRBJ2-5; D is unresolved. The V end was cut by 4 bases, the J end by 0 bases, with 7 bases between. This CDR3 is built from 13 residues. Per the germline V gene, CDR1 is SGHRS and CDR2 is YFSETQ. The CDR3 protein is CASSQMDQETQYF. The CDR3 DNA reads as TGCGCCAGCAGCCAGATGGACCAAGAGACCCAGTACTTC.

This clonotype was detected a few times. This chain joins TRBV12-3 or TRBV12-4 and TRBJ1-5; D might be TRBD1 (6 bases). The CDR3 has 16 residues. V lost 6 bases and J lost 6, with 21 bases in between. This chain's CDR3 is CASSRRMGGGGQPQHF. CDR3 nucleotides: TGTGCCAGCAGCCGAAGGATGGGGGGCGGGGGTCAGCCCCAGCATTTT.

This chain links TRBV20-1 with TRBJ2-7; D may be TRBD2 (5 bases). CDR3 length: 11 residues. The ends were cut back, 8 bases at V and 5 bases at J, with 13 bases in the middle. Germline CDR1 DFQATT, CDR2 SNEGSKA (reference sequence). The CDR3 region has the DNA TGCAGTCCCCGGAGGCCGGACGAGCAGTACTTC. This codes for CSPRRPDEQYF.

This clonotype was detected only a few times. This chain connects TRBV4-2 to TRBJ2-7, with a tentative D call TRBD2 (6 bases). V was shortened by 4 bases and J by 4 bases, with 14 bases between the two germline ends. Germline lookup yields CDR1 LGHNA and CDR2 YNFKEQ. This CDR3 contains 14 residues. CDR3 nucleotides: TGTGCCAGCAGCCCCCGGACTAACCAATACGAGCAGTACTTC. It yields the protein CASSPRTNQYEQYF.